This T cell receptor (beta chain) was captured by sequencing in a study of blood T cell repertoires in COVID-19. Study overall: Acute and convalescent COVID-19 specimens originated in the United States, Italy and Spain. From T cells, B-cell-depleted T cells, or PBMCs came the material, which was cDNA or gDNA.

V shed 5 bases, J shed 7 bases, and the junction held 4 bases outside the gene matches. The CDR3 has 13 amino acids. Looked up from germline, CDR1 is MNHEY and CDR2 is SVGAGI. Study processing details: Cell counts per sample came from amplifying reference gene primers. Sequencing used immunoSEQ multiplex PCR; TCRdb keeps in-frame clones, though not all of them. V and J calls and clone size are those listed in that table; D and trimming were worked out from the DNA. Of over 100,000 clones in the sample, 85% to 90% were seen once. The source is a human donor in a cohort sampled during active COVID-19. Material for sequencing was peripheral blood. The chain employs TRBV6-5 and TRBJ1-2, with TRBD1 matching 10 bases. CDR3 sequence (DNA): TGTGCCAGCAGTAAGACAGGGGGCGGTGGCTACACCTTC. Its protein product is CASSKTGGGGYTF.